Below, 5 T cell receptor beta chains from the same sample are listed, as sequenced in a study of T cell responses to AZD1222 COVID-19 vaccine. The repertoire was sequenced with immunoSEQ multiplex PCR; TCRdb's copy has only in-frame clones and lacks some. The table lists about 56,000 clones, about 90% of them singletons, with roughly 14% in the top ten. Sequences were derived from peripheral blood, sampled on day 0 of AZD1222 vaccination. The receptors come from an adult in good health.

This sequence joins TRBV4-2 and TRBJ2-3, with D perhaps matching TRBD1 or TRBD2 (6 bases each). The CDR3 totals 16 residues. The germline CDR1 and CDR2 sequences are LGHNA and YNFKEQ. Trimming took 6 bases from V and 0 from J, leaving 16 bases between them. The CDR3 coding sequence is TGTGCCAGCAGGGCGGCCCAGGGGACTAGCACAGATACGCAGTATTTT. This translates into CASRAAQGTSTDTQYF.

By sample fraction, this clone is medium-sized. The chain recombines TRBV24-1 with TRBJ2-1; D not resolved. The CDR3 is 13 residues long. Trimming took off 1 base at V and 7 bases at J, with 7 bases between the two ends. Germline V CDR1 and CDR2: KGHDR, SFDVKD. The CDR3 nucleotides are TGTGCCACCAGTGATTTAGAGGAGAATGAGCAGTTCTTC. It yields the protein CATSDLEENEQFF.

The chain is built from TRBV2 and TRBJ2-1; D is ambiguous. V dropped 4 bases and J dropped 9 bases, with 13 bases sitting between them. This CDR3 region has 13 residues. The V gene's germline CDR1 is SNHLY and CDR2 FYNNEI. As DNA, the CDR3 is TGTGCCAGCAGTGTTACCGACGGCAGTGAGCAGTTCTTC. Its protein product is CASSVTDGSEQFF.

The chain joins TRBV7-9 to TRBJ2-2, with 10 positions matching TRBD2. Trimming removed 2 bases from V and 6 bases from J; junction bases left unmatched: 15. CDR1 is SEHNR, CDR2 FQNEAQ, per germline (reference sequence). The CDR3 has 19 amino acids. The CDR3, as DNA: TGTGCCAGCAGCTTAAACCCTAGCGGGAGTATTCGTTCTTCCGGGGAGCTGTTTTTT. Translation gives CASSLNPSGSIRSSGELFF.

V gene TRBV11-1 combines with J gene TRBJ2-5; D not resolved. The CDR3 runs 12 residues. Germline V lookup: CDR1 SGHAT, CDR2 FQDESV (reference sequence). The V end lost 1 base, the J end lost 2 bases, and 2 bases lay between the germline ends. The CDR3 DNA reads TGTGCCAGCAGCTTAGATCAAGAGACCCAGTACTTC. Translation gives CASSLDQETQYF.